This T cell receptor beta chain originates from a study of blood T cell repertoires in COVID-19. Libraries were prepared by immunoSEQ multiplex PCR; TCRdb keeps only in-frame clonotypes and omits some of them. The profile shows fewer than 250,000 clones, roughly four fifths of them singletons. V gave up 2 bases and J gave up 6 bases; unmatched junction bases: 9. This CDR3 contains 17 residues. In germline, CDR1 is SGHNT, CDR2 YENEEA. The specimen was peripheral blood. The sequence was obtained from a middle-aged man with acute or convalescent COVID-19. This chain connects TRBV11-3 to TRBJ2-7; 14 bases match TRBD2. CDR3 in amino acids: CASSLNPGTSGSSEQYF. The DNA for the CDR3 is TGTGCCAGCAGCTTAAACCCCGGGACTAGCGGGAGTTCCGAGCAGTACTTC.